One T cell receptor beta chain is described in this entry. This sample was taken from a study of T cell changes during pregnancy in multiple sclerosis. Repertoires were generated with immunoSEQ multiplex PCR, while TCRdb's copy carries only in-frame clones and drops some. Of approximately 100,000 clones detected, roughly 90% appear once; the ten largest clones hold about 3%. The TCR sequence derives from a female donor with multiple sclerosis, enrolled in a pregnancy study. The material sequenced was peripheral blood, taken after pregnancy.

CDR3 in DNA: TGTGCCAGCAGATTCACAGGGGGAAGGGCTGATGGCTACACCTTC. Amino acid sequence: CASRFTGGRADGYTF. The rearrangement links TRBV7-2 to TRBJ1-2, with 8 bases identical to TRBD1. The germline CDR1 and CDR2 sequences are SGHTA and FQGNSA. V gave up 6 bases and J gave up 6 bases; unmatched junction bases: 12. This CDR3 spans 15 amino acids.